This T cell receptor beta chain was captured by sequencing in a study of T-cell memory formation after mild COVID-19. Regarding the study as a whole: Detection of some responders pre-infection suggested pre-existing cross-reactive memory T cells participated.

With 3 bases clipped from V and 6 bases from J, the junction kept 7 bases outside the gene matches. The germline V gene has CDR1 SGHRS and CDR2 YFSETQ. This CDR3 comprises 14 residues. TCRdb re-analysed the 5' RACE reads in MiXCR, keeping a single row per CDR3 protein. Here the sample spans approximately 150,000 distinct CDR3 sequences, roughly 14% being singletons. As regards this clonotype: Antigen: not known.

The TCR comes from an adult woman who had mild COVID-19 (a few samples of this study predate the infection). Cell type and time point are not known. The chain carries TRBV5-1 and TRBJ2-7; TRBD1 agrees at 9 bases. Sequenced: PBMCs or a T cell subset sorted from them (not recorded which). CDR3 bases: TGCGCCAGCAGCTCGGGACAGGGAGGGCTCGAGCAGTACTTC. It is translated as CASSSGQGGLEQYF. The full variable domain, its missing parts supplied by reference TRBV5-1 and TRBJ2-7, is KAGVTQTPRYLIKTRGQQVTLSCSPISGHRSVSWYQQTPGQGLQFLFEYFSETQRNKGNFPGRFSGRQFSNSRSEMNVSTLELGDSALYLCASSSGQGGLEQYFGPGTRLTVT.